Here is one T cell receptor (beta chain) with its context. The antigen is unknown. CD45RO-negative, CCR7-positively selected cells formed the naive CD8 fraction, excluding terminally differentiated effector memory CD45RA+ cells. These data originate in a study of shared clonotypes between healthy human individuals. The protocol was immunoSEQ multiplex PCR, while the TCRdb copy is restricted to in-frame clones and leaves out a portion. The table includes 2 million to 2.5 million clones, approximately 94% detected once. Study observations and caveats: Large depth notwithstanding, sorted-subset sequencing proved incomplete by rarefaction.

Sequencing was carried out using naive CD8+ T cells from PBMCs. This TCR was sampled from a man in his late teens or twenties in good health. Some clones in this sample may be carry-over from other donors' samples.

The CDR3 DNA is TGTGCCAGTAGTTTGGGGGGGCATCAGCCCCAGCATTTT. The encoded protein is CASSLGGHQPQHF. This chain joins TRBV19 and TRBJ1-5; D possibly corresponds to TRBD1 (6 bases). Germline V gene lookup returns CDR1 LNHDA and CDR2 SQIVND (reference sequence). This CDR3 comprises 13 residues. V was clipped by 5 bases and J by 5 bases, with 10 bases between them.